This paragraph reports one T cell receptor beta chain. The antigen it recognizes is unknown. One end of the junction is discordant with germline, which a read error may explain. Looking up the germline V gene (reference sequence) yields CDR1 LGHDT and CDR2 YNNKEL. Inclusive of the bounding cysteine and phenylalanine, the CDR3 is 18 residues long. Only the CDR3 part of the read is kept: 54 bases, read in frame from the first base. Libraries were made using PCR. Sequencer: Illumina HiSeq 2500. To normalize quantification of the TCRbeta repertoire, the TCR libraries were built with molecular barcoding that relied on unique molecular identifiers. In-frame beta chains were kept once TCRdb had trimmed the public reads at Q25 with fastp and called clones with MiXCR. Identical CDR3 proteins give one entry, which carries the most common genes and DNA. The sample yields some 490,000 distinct CDR3 sequences; around 13% were counted once. The top ten clones comprise about 5% of the sample.

The sample is drawn from a study of T-cell reconstitution after alpha-beta-depleted transplantation in children listed by TCRdb under 2016. Background for the entire study: The study quantitatively tracked T-cell immune reconstitution after TCRalphabeta/CD19-depleted allogeneic hematopoietic cell transplantation in children using TCR repertoire profiling.

The sample consisted of PBMCs from the stem cell graft donor, taken from the stem cell graft. The V gene is TRBV3-1 and the J gene is TRBJ2-6, and 8 bases in between align with TRBD1. This sequence originates from a human donor who donated a stem cell graft to a child with combined immunodeficiency. The CDR3 has the sequence CTSCHPGQVLSGANVLTF. In nucleotides, the sequence is TGTACCAGCTGTCATCCGGGACAGGTGCTCTCTGGGGCCAACGTCCTGACTTTC.